Listed here is a single T cell receptor (beta chain). Some clones are missing from TCRdb's copy, which holds only in-frame ones; the method was immunoSEQ multiplex PCR. The data show about 38,000 clones, 70% to 90% seen once. The data belong to a study of blood T cell repertoires in COVID-19. Across the whole study: Spain, Italy and the United States supplied samples that represented acute and convalescent COVID-19.

This CDR3 is built from 14 residues. Germline V gene sequence: CDR1 SEHNR, CDR2 FQNEAQ (reference sequence). With V trimmed by 4 bases and J by 14 bases, 12 bases remained unmatched. This chain uses TRBV7-9 with TRBJ1-1; 11 bases match TRBD1. This TCR was recovered from a man in his 60s with COVID-19, enrolled during active disease. Input material: peripheral blood. The CDR3 region has the DNA TGTGCCAGCAGCTACTCAAATGGCGGACAGGGGGCCTTCTTT. Protein sequence: CASSYSNGGQGAFF.